Listed below are T cell receptor beta chains from one sample, sequenced in a study of CD8+ T cells in alopecia areata. Sequencing was performed with immunoSEQ multiplex PCR; in TCRdb, only in-frame clones are kept and a portion is missing. In the table there are about 110,000 clones, 58% of which are singletons. Material for sequencing was NKG2D-low CD8+ T cells sorted from blood. These receptors were taken from a human donor with alopecia areata. CDR3s include the opening cysteine and the closing phenylalanine or tryptophan. A D gene is named only where the DNA matches it firmly. Size is omitted from some rows. Given values are once, few, many or a class for expanded clones.

v_call	clone_size	d_call	j_call	cdr3_nt	cdr3_aa
TRBV6-1	-	-	TRBJ1-2	TGTGCAGCAGGTCTGAGTCCCTCCTATGGCTACACCTTC	CAAGLSPSYGYTF
TRBV29-1	-	-	TRBJ2-2	TGCAGCGTTGAAGATGCCAGGACGAACACCGGGGAGCTGTTTTTT	CSVEDARTNTGELFF
TRBV11-2	-	-	TRBJ1-5	TGTGCCAGCAGCTTAGCTGTCAATCAGCCCCAGCATTTT	CASSLAVNQPQHF
TRBV27	-	TRBD2	TRBJ2-7	TGTGCCAGCAGGCGAGCGGGAGGGTCTTACGAGCAGTACTTC	CASRRAGGSYEQYF
TRBV7-9	few	TRBD1	TRBJ2-1	TGTGCCAGCAGCTCCCCGGGACAGGACAATGAGCAGTTCTTC	CASSSPGQDNEQFF
TRBV7-6	-	-	TRBJ2-7	TGTGCCAGCAGCTTAGCGCAGGATTCCTACGAGCAGTACTTC	CASSLAQDSYEQYF
TRBV27	-	TRBD1	TRBJ1-2	TGTGCCAGCAGTCCCGGGACAGCCGACTATGGCTACACCTTC	CASSPGTADYGYTF
TRBV9	-	TRBD2	TRBJ2-5	TGTGCCAGCAGCGGCCTAGCGGGAGGGCCACAAGAGACCCAGTACTTC	CASSGLAGGPQETQYF
TRBV5-6	once	-	TRBJ1-5	TGTGCCAGCAGCTTGCGGGAATTGAGCAATCAGCCCCAGCATTTT	CASSLRELSNQPQHF
TRBV27	-	TRBD2	TRBJ2-7	TGTGCCAGCAGTTTTCGGCGGGAGACGGACGAGCAGTACTTC	CASSFRRETDEQYF
TRBV6-1	-	-	TRBJ2-7	TGTGCCAGCAGTGAAGCGGGAGATTACGAGCAGTACTTC	CASSEAGDYEQYF
TRBV27	-	TRBD1	TRBJ1-2	TGTGCCAGCAGTTTAGCCGGGACAGGGGGCGTAGCTGGCTACACCTTC	CASSLAGTGGVAGYTF
TRBV27	-	-	TRBJ2-7	TGTGCCAGCAGTTTCTCCAGCAGGTACGAGCAGTACTTC	CASSFSSRYEQYF
TRBV9	-	-	TRBJ2-6	TGTGCCAGCGGGTCTGCTGGGGCCAACGTCCTGACTTTC	CASGSAGANVLTF
TRBV20-1	few	-	TRBJ1-2	TGCACGCACCCCTATGGCTACACCTTC	CTHPYGYTF
TRBV5-1	-	-	TRBJ2-7	TGCGCCAGCAGCTTGACAGGGCCGACTATTGGCGAGCAGTACTTC	CASSLTGPTIGEQYF
TRBV10-3	-	-	TRBJ2-2	TGTGCCATCCTGGCTCACACCGGGGAGCTGTTTTTT	CAILAHTGELFF
TRBV5-6	few	TRBD1	TRBJ1-5	TGTGCCAGCAGCCGCGAGGGACAGGGAGAACCCAATCAGCCCCAGCATTTT	CASSREGQGEPNQPQHF
TRBV6-1	-	-	TRBJ2-7	TGTGCCAGCAGTGATCCAGACACGTCCTACGAGCAGTACTTC	CASSDPDTSYEQYF
TRBV27	-	-	TRBJ2-2	TGTGCCAGCAGTTTAGGGACCCTCACCGGGGAGCTGTTTTTT	CASSLGTLTGELFF
TRBV19	-	TRBD1	TRBJ2-1	TGTGCCAGTAGTATAGCACAGGGGAGCTTGAATGAGCAGTTCTTC	CASSIAQGSLNEQFF
TRBV28	few	-	TRBJ2-5	TGTGCCAGCAGCGCCGCGACAGGCGGGCAAGAGACCCAGTACTTC	CASSAATGGQETQYF
TRBV27	-	TRBD2	TRBJ2-3	TGTGCCAGCGTAGATGGGACTAGCGGCACAGATACGCAGTATTTT	CASVDGTSGTDTQYF
TRBV25-1	once	-	TRBJ2-2	TGTGCCAGCAGTGAATATTGGAACACCGGGGAGCTGTTTTTT	CASSEYWNTGELFF
TRBV11-2	-	-	TRBJ2-3	TGTGCCAGCAGTTTCCGAATGGGCGCAGATACGCAGTATTTT	CASSFRMGADTQYF
TRBV2	-	-	TRBJ2-5	TGTGCCAGCAGTGAGCCAGGGTTATTAGAGACCCAGTACTTC	CASSEPGLLETQYF
TRBV13	-	TRBD2	TRBJ2-7	TGTGCCAGCAGCTTAGGCTCCAGCGGGAGGATCGACGAGCAGTACTTC	CASSLGSSGRIDEQYF
TRBV4-1	once	-	TRBJ2-3	TGCGCCAGCAGGCGGACAGATGGATTCACAGATACGCAGTATTTT	CASRRTDGFTDTQYF
TRBV6-5	-	-	TRBJ2-2	TGTGCCAGCAGTTACTACGGGGAGCTGTTTTTT	CASSYYGELFF
TRBV9	-	TRBD1	TRBJ1-5	TGTGCCAGCAGCTCGGGACAGCTGAATCAGCCCCAGCATTTT	CASSSGQLNQPQHF
TRBV11-2	-	-	TRBJ2-7	TGTGCCAGCAGTTACGGCGGGTCTCGGGACGAGCAGTACTTC	CASSYGGSRDEQYF
TRBV19	-	-	TRBJ1-1	TGTGCCAGTAGTGGGATGGCAGACGAGGACACTGAAGCTTTCTTT	CASSGMADEDTEAFF
TRBV7-9	once	TRBD1	TRBJ2-7	TGTGCCAGCAGTAACCGGGACAGGGGGGAACGCGAGCAGTACTTC	CASSNRDRGEREQYF
TRBV11-2	-	-	TRBJ2-1	TGTGCCAGCAGCTTTGAATGGGGTCTCGACAATGAGCAGTTCTTC	CASSFEWGLDNEQFF
TRBV28	few	-	TRBJ2-5	TGTGCCAGCAGCACACTGATGGAACAGGGAGCAGAGACCCAGTACTTC	CASSTLMEQGAETQYF
TRBV9	once	-	TRBJ2-7	TGTGCCAGCAGCGTAGATATTACCTACGAGCAGTACTTC	CASSVDITYEQYF
TRBV6-5	-	-	TRBJ2-7	TGTGCCAGCAGTTACTCGGGATCCTACGAGCAGTACTTC	CASSYSGSYEQYF
TRBV9	-	TRBD1	TRBJ2-2	TGTGCCAGCAGCGCCTACGGGACAGTCGTCTCCACCGGGGAGCTGTTTTTT	CASSAYGTVVSTGELFF
TRBV14	few	-	TRBJ2-1	TGTGCCAGCAGCCCTATTAGCAATGAGCAGTTCTTC	CASSPISNEQFF
TRBV6-5	-	TRBD2	TRBJ2-1	TGTGCCAGCAGTTATGGCGGGAGCTCCTACAATGAGCAGTTCTTC	CASSYGGSSYNEQFF
TRBV7-6	-	-	TRBJ2-7	TGTGCCAGCAGCTCCCGACAGAACTCCTACGAGCAGTACTTC	CASSSRQNSYEQYF
TRBV27	once	TRBD1	TRBJ1-2	TGTGCCAGCAAGGACAGGGACAGGTATGGCTACACCTTC	CASKDRDRYGYTF
TRBV27	-	TRBD1	TRBJ2-1	TGTGCCAGCAGTTCGCCGTCGGGACAGGCGCAGTTCTTC	CASSSPSGQAQFF
TRBV29-1	-	-	TRBJ2-3	TGCAGCGTTGAAGAACCTAGCGCGAGCACAGATACGCAGTATTTT	CSVEEPSASTDTQYF
TRBV7-2	-	TRBD1	TRBJ2-7	TGTGCCAGCAGCTTAGTGCCAGGGGACAGCAACTACGAGCAGTACTTC	CASSLVPGDSNYEQYF
TRBV11-2	-	-	TRBJ2-3	TGTGCCAGCAGCCCGCCCCCGTCTCAACAGGACACAGATACGCAGTATTTT	CASSPPPSQQDTDTQYF
TRBV5-6	once	-	TRBJ2-5	TGTGCCAGCAGCTTGGCCCGGGAGACCCAGTACTTC	CASSLARETQYF
TRBV28	-	-	TRBJ2-3	TGTGCCAGCACCGGCCAGGCCTCTTCTAGCACAGATACGCAGTATTTT	CASTGQASSSTDTQYF
TRBV21-1	few	-	TRBJ1-5	TGTGCCAGCAGCAAAGTTGGCCCCAAGCAGAATGGCAATCAGCCCCAGCATTTT	CASSKVGPKQNGNQPQHF
TRBV27	-	-	TRBJ2-1	TGTGCCAGCGGCTTCAGCCACAATGAGCAGTTCTTC	CASGFSHNEQFF
TRBV2	few	-	TRBJ2-7	TGTGCCAGCAGTGAGGCCCCCTACGAGCAGTACTTC	CASSEAPYEQYF
TRBV29-1	few	TRBD2	TRBJ2-3	TGCAGCGTAGAAACCGGGACTACTACCGGAGATACGCAGTATTTT	CSVETGTTTGDTQYF
TRBV29-1	-	TRBD1	TRBJ2-1	TGCAGCGTTGACCCGGGACAGGGGGCCTACAATGAGCAGTTCTTC	CSVDPGQGAYNEQFF
TRBV2	-	-	TRBJ2-1	TGTGCCAGCGGGATTGACTATGAGCAGTTCTTC	CASGIDYEQFF
TRBV6-4	once	-	TRBJ2-3	TGTGCCAGCAGTGTATCAGGGACAGATACGCAGTATTTT	CASSVSGTDTQYF